This T cell receptor beta chain was found in a study of shared clonotypes between healthy human individuals. Whole-study findings and limits: Clonotype sharing across donors was expected to vary with sequencing depth. Owing to a small donor count, the genetic and exposure-history diversity represented was limited.

CDR3 size: 11 residues. The germline gives CDR1 SNHLY, CDR2 FYNNEI. The donors were adults (healthy and HIV-negative) with no recent acute infections or vaccinations. With unsorted samples, genomic DNA was obtained from 75 million to 90 million PBMCs. There are a few counts of this clone. Its antigen is currently unknown. At one of its ends the junction is not consistent with the germline gene, which may arise from a read error. Measured with immunoSEQ multiplex PCR; TCRdb has only the in-frame clones, and not every one. The sample shows 450,000 to 500,000 clones, roughly 85% of them seen only once. The clonotype originates from a woman aged 40 to 50 in good health. Some clones in this sample may be carry-over from other donors' samples. Sequencing was performed on PBMCs. The V call is TRBV2, the J call TRBJ2-5, with 7 bases identical to TRBD1. CDR3 DNA: TGTGCCAGCAGGGAAAGCAGGGGGATGGACTTC. Translating gives CASRESRGMDF.